Listed below are T cell receptor beta chains from one sample, sequenced in a study of OX40 agonist ivuxolimab in advanced cancers. TCRdb's copy holds only in-frame clones and misses some; the assay was immunoSEQ multiplex PCR. Of around 55,000 clones in the sample, 80% to 90% were seen once. This specimen was CD4+ or CD8+ T cells sorted from blood, taken in a trial of the OX40 agonist ivuxolimab. These receptors all come from an adult with an advanced solid tumor such as melanoma, head and neck, liver or kidney cancer. The CDR3 runs from the conserved cysteine through the conserved F or W. D genes are given only for firm matches. The size entry is marked missing in some rows and otherwise reads once, few, many or a size class.

abundance: NA
d_gene: TRBD1
j_gene: TRBJ1-4
v_gene: TRBV9
CDR3aa: CASSGTGKNEKLFF
CDR3nt: TGTGCCAGCAGCGGGACAGGGAAGAATGAAAAACTGTTTTTT

abundance: NA
d_gene: NA
j_gene: TRBJ1-3
v_gene: TRBV4-1
CDR3aa: CASSRTGFSGNTIYF
CDR3nt: TGCGCCAGCAGTCGGACTGGATTCTCTGGAAACACCATATATTTT

abundance: NA
d_gene: TRBD1
j_gene: TRBJ2-1
v_gene: TRBV18
CDR3aa: CASSPTAGQDNEQFF
CDR3nt: TGTGCCAGCTCACCAACCGCGGGACAGGACAATGAGCAGTTCTTC

abundance: NA
d_gene: NA
j_gene: TRBJ2-5
v_gene: TRBV7-9
CDR3aa: CASSSDSWETQYF
CDR3nt: TGTGCCAGCAGCTCGGACAGTTGGGAGACCCAGTACTTC

abundance: NA
d_gene: TRBD2
j_gene: TRBJ2-1
v_gene: TRBV30
CDR3aa: CAWSGAGGPGDEQFF
CDR3nt: TGTGCCTGGAGTGGAGCGGGAGGGCCAGGGGATGAGCAGTTCTTC

abundance: few
d_gene: TRBD1
j_gene: TRBJ2-7
v_gene: TRBV27
CDR3aa: CASSLDSGQGNEQYF
CDR3nt: TGTGCCAGCAGTTTGGATTCGGGACAGGGGAACGAGCAGTACTTC

abundance: NA
d_gene: NA
j_gene: TRBJ2-7
v_gene: TRBV7-9
CDR3aa: CASSLALRDYEQYF
CDR3nt: TGTGCCAGCAGCTTAGCGCTTCGCGACTACGAGCAGTACTTC

abundance: NA
d_gene: NA
j_gene: TRBJ2-4
v_gene: TRBV5-6
CDR3aa: CASSSGTSGNIQYF
CDR3nt: TGTGCCAGCAGCTCCGGGACGTCGGGGAACATTCAGTACTTC

abundance: NA
d_gene: NA
j_gene: TRBJ2-1
v_gene: TRBV14
CDR3aa: CASSPHSGYSNEQFF
CDR3nt: TGTGCCAGCAGCCCTCACAGCGGCTACTCCAATGAGCAGTTCTTC

abundance: NA
d_gene: NA
j_gene: TRBJ2-2
v_gene: TRBV6-5
CDR3aa: CASRQENTGELFF
CDR3nt: TGTGCCAGCAGGCAGGAGAACACCGGGGAGCTGTTTTTT

abundance: NA
d_gene: NA
j_gene: TRBJ2-1
v_gene: TRBV28
CDR3aa: CASSLDSLNEQFF
CDR3nt: TGTGCCAGCAGCTTAGACTCGCTCAATGAGCAGTTCTTC

abundance: NA
d_gene: NA
j_gene: TRBJ2-1
v_gene: TRBV6-6
CDR3aa: CASSYARGAEQFF
CDR3nt: TGTGCCAGCAGTTACGCCCGCGGGGCGGAGCAGTTCTTC

abundance: NA
d_gene: TRBD1
j_gene: TRBJ2-7
v_gene: TRBV7-9
CDR3aa: CASSSPGTGSYEQYF
CDR3nt: TGTGCCAGCAGCTCCCCCGGGACAGGGTCCTACGAGCAGTACTTC

abundance: NA
d_gene: NA
j_gene: TRBJ1-2
v_gene: TRBV9
CDR3aa: CASTPSADLRYGYTF
CDR3nt: TGTGCCAGCACCCCCTCGGCGGATCTCCGCTATGGCTACACCTTC

abundance: few
d_gene: NA
j_gene: TRBJ1-1
v_gene: TRBV28
CDR3aa: CASSSNTEAFF
CDR3nt: TGTGCCAGCAGCTCGAACACTGAAGCTTTCTTT

abundance: NA
d_gene: TRBD1
j_gene: TRBJ2-2
v_gene: TRBV4-1
CDR3aa: CASSRDRANTGELFF
CDR3nt: TGCGCCAGCAGTCGGGACAGGGCGAACACCGGGGAGCTGTTTTTT

abundance: NA
d_gene: NA
j_gene: TRBJ2-1
v_gene: TRBV5-1
CDR3aa: CASSLEGSYNEQFF
CDR3nt: TGCGCCAGCAGCTTGGAGGGATCTTACAATGAGCAGTTCTTC

abundance: once
d_gene: TRBD1
j_gene: TRBJ1-2
v_gene: TRBV9
CDR3aa: CASSGPTGGISGYTF
CDR3nt: TGTGCCAGCAGCGGGCCGACAGGGGGCATCTCTGGCTACACCTTC

abundance: NA
d_gene: NA
j_gene: TRBJ2-3
v_gene: TRBV14
CDR3aa: CASSHYRSTDTQYF
CDR3nt: TGTGCCAGCAGCCATTATCGGAGCACAGATACGCAGTATTTT

abundance: once
d_gene: NA
j_gene: TRBJ1-1
v_gene: TRBV5-5
CDR3aa: CASSPQHLGDTEAFF
CDR3nt: TGTGCCAGCAGCCCGCAGCATCTCGGGGACACTGAAGCTTTCTTT

abundance: few
d_gene: TRBD2
j_gene: TRBJ2-1
v_gene: TRBV27
CDR3aa: CASSLFSGRSSYNEQFF
CDR3nt: TGTGCCAGCAGTTTATTCAGCGGGAGGAGCTCCTACAATGAGCAGTTCTTC

abundance: NA
d_gene: NA
j_gene: TRBJ2-1
v_gene: TRBV7-9
CDR3aa: CASSPSSRGARNEQFF
CDR3nt: TGTGCCAGCAGCCCCTCGTCCCGGGGGGCACGTAATGAGCAGTTCTTC

abundance: NA
d_gene: NA
j_gene: TRBJ1-3
v_gene: TRBV25-1
CDR3aa: CASSESRQVSGNTIYF
CDR3nt: TGTGCCAGCAGTGAAAGTCGACAGGTGAGCGGAAACACCATATATTTT

abundance: NA
d_gene: TRBD2
j_gene: TRBJ2-5
v_gene: TRBV7-2
CDR3aa: CASSLRTSGIRETRYF
CDR3nt: TGTGCCAGCAGCTTAAGGACTAGCGGGATCAGGGAGACCCGGTACTTC

abundance: NA
d_gene: NA
j_gene: TRBJ1-5
v_gene: TRBV9
CDR3aa: CASSTGGGNQPQHF
CDR3nt: TGTGCCAGCAGCACCGGGGGGGGCAATCAGCCCCAGCATTTT

abundance: NA
d_gene: TRBD2
j_gene: TRBJ2-1
v_gene: TRBV4-3
CDR3aa: CASTQRSGAYNEQFF
CDR3nt: TGCGCCAGCACCCAACGTAGCGGGGCCTACAATGAGCAGTTCTTC

abundance: NA
d_gene: TRBD2
j_gene: TRBJ2-1
v_gene: TRBV6-5
CDR3aa: CASSYSAWLAGNEQFF
CDR3nt: TGTGCCAGCAGTTACTCGGCGTGGCTAGCGGGAAATGAGCAGTTCTTC

abundance: NA
d_gene: TRBD2
j_gene: TRBJ2-1
v_gene: TRBV9
CDR3aa: CASNSGRDNEQFF
CDR3nt: TGTGCCAGCAACAGCGGGAGGGACAATGAGCAGTTCTTC

abundance: NA
d_gene: NA
j_gene: TRBJ1-2
v_gene: TRBV5-1
CDR3aa: CASSLRAGGSYGYTF
CDR3nt: TGCGCCAGCAGCTTGAGGGCTGGCGGCTCCTATGGCTACACCTTC

abundance: NA
d_gene: NA
j_gene: TRBJ2-1
v_gene: TRBV7-9
CDR3aa: CASSLLRPPFYNEQFF
CDR3nt: TGTGCCAGCAGCCTTCTCCGCCCTCCCTTTTACAATGAGCAGTTCTTC

abundance: NA
d_gene: NA
j_gene: TRBJ2-1
v_gene: TRBV27
CDR3aa: CASSLSAGNNEQFF
CDR3nt: TGTGCCAGCAGTTTATCGGCAGGGAACAATGAGCAGTTCTTC

abundance: NA
d_gene: NA
j_gene: TRBJ1-6
v_gene: TRBV6-1
CDR3aa: CASSEVGGSYNSPLHF
CDR3nt: TGTGCCAGCAGTGAAGTTGGCGGCTCCTATAATTCACCCCTCCACTTT

abundance: NA
d_gene: NA
j_gene: TRBJ2-4
v_gene: TRBV20-1
CDR3aa: CSASFANIQYF
CDR3nt: TGCAGTGCTTCTTTTGCAAACATTCAGTACTTC

abundance: NA
d_gene: TRBD2
j_gene: TRBJ2-7
v_gene: TRBV28
CDR3aa: CASSFKSSRGFNYEQYF
CDR3nt: TGTGCCAGCAGTTTTAAGAGTTCGCGGGGGTTTAACTACGAGCAGTACTTC

abundance: NA
d_gene: TRBD2
j_gene: TRBJ2-1
v_gene: TRBV29-1
CDR3aa: CSGGGIEQFF
CDR3nt: TGCAGCGGCGGGGGGATTGAGCAGTTCTTC

abundance: NA
d_gene: NA
j_gene: TRBJ2-3
v_gene: TRBV2
CDR3aa: CASSEEGVNTDTQYF
CDR3nt: TGTGCCAGCAGTGAAGAGGGCGTCAACACAGATACGCAGTATTTT

abundance: NA
d_gene: NA
j_gene: TRBJ2-1
v_gene: TRBV4-1
CDR3aa: CASSPTISSYNEQFF
CDR3nt: TGCGCCAGCAGCCCAACGATAAGCTCCTACAATGAGCAGTTCTTC

abundance: NA
d_gene: TRBD2
j_gene: TRBJ2-1
v_gene: TRBV19
CDR3aa: CASSMMTSGRLNEQFF
CDR3nt: TGTGCCAGTAGTATGATGACTAGCGGGAGGCTCAATGAGCAGTTCTTC

abundance: once
d_gene: NA
j_gene: TRBJ2-7
v_gene: TRBV27
CDR3aa: CASSLGGGGEQYF
CDR3nt: TGTGCCAGCAGTTTAGGCGGGGGCGGCGAGCAGTACTTC

abundance: NA
d_gene: NA
j_gene: TRBJ2-5
v_gene: TRBV27
CDR3aa: CASSPSWQETQYF
CDR3nt: TGTGCCAGCAGTCCCTCGTGGCAAGAGACCCAGTACTTC

abundance: NA
d_gene: NA
j_gene: TRBJ1-6
v_gene: TRBV7-8
CDR3aa: CASSHTAAGGNSPLHF
CDR3nt: TGTGCCAGCAGCCATACAGCGGCGGGGGGCAATTCACCCCTCCACTTT

abundance: once
d_gene: NA
j_gene: TRBJ1-4
v_gene: TRBV13
CDR3aa: CASSLGGDKGELFF
CDR3nt: TGTGCCAGCAGCTTGGGCGGCGACAAGGGGGAACTGTTTTTT

abundance: once
d_gene: NA
j_gene: TRBJ2-3
v_gene: TRBV11-2
CDR3aa: CASSLSGGPDTQYF
CDR3nt: TGTGCCAGCAGCTTGAGCGGAGGGCCAGATACGCAGTATTTT

abundance: NA
d_gene: NA
j_gene: TRBJ2-5
v_gene: TRBV5-6
CDR3aa: CASSLRSGFTKTQYF
CDR3nt: TGTGCCAGCAGCTTGAGGTCAGGGTTTACGAAGACCCAGTACTTC

abundance: NA
d_gene: NA
j_gene: TRBJ2-3
v_gene: TRBV4-3
CDR3aa: CASSQEGGGQPDTQYF
CDR3nt: TGCGCCAGCAGCCAAGAAGGAGGAGGTCAGCCGGATACGCAGTATTTT

abundance: NA
d_gene: TRBD2
j_gene: TRBJ2-5
v_gene: TRBV28
CDR3aa: CASSLLGLAGGETQYF
CDR3nt: TGTGCCAGCAGTTTGTTAGGACTAGCGGGAGGAGAGACCCAGTACTTC

abundance: NA
d_gene: NA
j_gene: TRBJ1-1
v_gene: TRBV30
CDR3aa: CAWSFPGARTEAFF
CDR3nt: TGTGCCTGGAGTTTTCCGGGGGCGCGGACTGAAGCTTTCTTT

abundance: few
d_gene: TRBD2
j_gene: TRBJ2-3
v_gene: TRBV6-4
CDR3aa: CASSDLAGGDTQYF
CDR3nt: TGTGCCAGCAGTGACCTAGCGGGAGGAGATACGCAGTATTTT

abundance: NA
d_gene: TRBD2
j_gene: TRBJ2-4
v_gene: TRBV6-5
CDR3aa: CASRPLALRGDIQYF
CDR3nt: TGTGCCAGCAGGCCACTAGCGTTACGAGGGGACATTCAGTACTTC

abundance: NA
d_gene: NA
j_gene: TRBJ2-7
v_gene: TRBV10-3
CDR3aa: CAISGGSGVSSYEQYF
CDR3nt: TGTGCCATCAGTGGGGGTAGCGGCGTAAGCTCCTACGAGCAGTACTTC

abundance: NA
d_gene: TRBD1
j_gene: TRBJ2-2
v_gene: TRBV9
CDR3aa: CASSATGGDFGELFF
CDR3nt: TGTGCCAGCAGCGCGACAGGGGGCGATTTCGGGGAGCTGTTTTTT

abundance: once
d_gene: NA
j_gene: TRBJ1-5
v_gene: TRBV28
CDR3aa: CASSPYLGGAGNQPQHF
CDR3nt: TGTGCCAGCAGTCCGTATTTAGGAGGTGCTGGCAATCAGCCCCAGCATTTT

abundance: NA
d_gene: NA
j_gene: TRBJ1-2
v_gene: TRBV5-1
CDR3aa: CASSMTGAPGDYGYTF
CDR3nt: TGCGCCAGCAGCATGACGGGGGCACCAGGGGACTATGGCTACACCTTC

abundance: NA
d_gene: NA
j_gene: TRBJ2-1
v_gene: TRBV9
CDR3aa: CASSSTGLDYNEQFF
CDR3nt: TGTGCCAGCAGCTCAACGGGACTTGACTACAATGAGCAGTTCTTC